The clone carrying this T cell receptor (beta chain) was seen only a few times. A J-beta primer mix and a sample-barcoded 5' primer were used in a second PCR of about 7 to 12 cycles. MiXCR, applied by TCRdb to the 5' RACE reads, yields one record per CDR3 protein. Of approximately 790,000 distinct CDR3 sequences in the sample, approximately 59% are singletons; the top ten hold roughly 26%. The CDR3 runs 14 residues. V lost 4 bases and J lost 0, with 8 bases in between. Looked up from germline, CDR1 is SGDLS and CDR2 is YYNGEE. The data were taken from a study of blood T cells in healthy people across ages.

The V call is TRBV9, the J call TRBJ2-1; D is ambiguous. The source of this sequence is a man aged 25-40 years in good health. Sequencing was done on a sample of blood. CDR3 residues: CASSKDSSYNEQFF. The CDR3 coding sequence is TGTGCCAGCAGCAAGGATAGCTCCTACAATGAGCAGTTCTTC.